The source of this T cell receptor beta chain is a study of blood T cell repertoires in COVID-19. Assay: immunoSEQ multiplex PCR; the TCRdb copy retains only in-frame clones and omits some. The sample lists 90,000 to 120,000 clones, around nine tenths occurring once. The CDR3 loop spans 14 amino acids. Trimming took 2 bases from V and 4 from J, leaving 12 bases between them. Per germline, CDR1 SGHDT and CDR2 YYEEEE. The chain combines TRBV5-6 with TRBJ1-1; D possibly corresponds to TRBD1 (5 bases). Material for sequencing was peripheral blood. The clonotype was recovered from a woman aged 25 to 39 with acute or convalescent COVID-19. The CDR3 nucleotides read TGTGCCAGCAGCTTCTCTCTGGGGGGCACTGAAGCTTTCTTT. It codes for CASSFSLGGTEAFF.